These 7 T cell receptor beta chains were all obtained from the same sample, sequenced in a study of T cell responses to AZD1222 COVID-19 vaccine (TCRdb year 2021). Libraries were made using the immunoSEQ multiplex PCR assay. The source is immuneACCESS, and TCRdb retained only in-frame sequences with V and J called. Part of the clones is not carried over; for the studies checked, unresolved V genes explain less than half of this, and the remainder is unexplained. This sample has roughly 140,000 clones in its table, and 85% to 95% of those were observed once. The top ten clones comprise under 2% of the sample. The time point tag for this specimen amounts to: baseline before first vaccination. Sequencing used peripheral blood, obtained on day 0 of AZD1222 vaccination. The source of these receptors is an adult in good health.

This clone appeared once. The chain employs TRBV18 and TRBJ2-4; unclear D gene. Trimming took off 6 bases at V and 5 bases at J, with 11 bases between the two ends. The CDR3 is 13 amino acids. Germline V lookup: CDR1 KGHSH, CDR2 LQKENI. For the CDR3, the DNA is TGTGCCAGCTCCCCGGCCCAGGAAAACATTCAGTACTTC. As protein: CASSPAQENIQYF.

The V gene is TRBV2, the J gene TRBJ2-2; D possibly matches TRBD1 or TRBD2 (5 bases each). The ends were cut back, 8 bases at V and 1 base at J, with 8 bases in the middle. This CDR3 comprises 13 residues. The germline V gene encodes CDR1 SNHLY and CDR2 FYNNEI. CDR3 in amino acids: CASRDQNTGELFF. The CDR3 DNA follows: TGTGCCAGCCGGGACCAGAACACCGGGGAGCTGTTTTTT.

This rearrangement joins TRBV7-9 to TRBJ1-3, with D possibly matching TRBD1 (5 bases). V lost 5 bases and J 3 bases, leaving 20 bases between the germline ends. CDR3 length equals 17 residues. Looked up from germline, CDR1 is SEHNR and CDR2 is FQNEAQ (reference sequence). CDR3: CASSPRVTATFGNTIYF. The CDR3 bases are TGTGCCAGCAGCCCGAGGGTGACAGCAACATTTGGAAACACCATATATTTT. The full variable domain, completed using reference TRBV7-9 and TRBJ1-3, is DTGVSQNPRHKITKRGQNVTFRCDPISEHNRLYWYRQTLGQGPEFLTYFQNEAQLEKSRLLSDRFSAERPKGSFSTLEIQRTEQGDSAMYLCASSPRVTATFGNTIYFGEGSWLTVV.

The rearrangement links TRBV13 to TRBJ2-3; no reliable D call. Germline values: CDR1 PRHDT, CDR2 FYEKMQ (reference sequence). This CDR3 region has 15 residues. V was cut by 1 base and J by 4 bases, with 12 bases left in between. The CDR3 DNA reads as TGTGCCAGCAGCTTAGCCGGCCCTGGGGCAGATACGCAGTATTTT. It codes for CASSLAGPGADTQYF.

The CDR3 DNA is TGTGCCAGCAGTCACCTTGCGGAGGGGTTAGAGCAGTACTTC. Translating it yields CASSHLAEGLEQYF. The chain is built from TRBV7-9 and TRBJ2-7; D may be TRBD2 (6 bases). V was clipped by 6 bases and J by 7 bases, with 19 bases between them. The CDR3 covers 14 residues. The germline V gene has CDR1 SEHNR and CDR2 FQNEAQ (reference sequence). The whole variable domain, remainder taken from reference TRBV7-9 and TRBJ2-7, is DTGVSQNPRHKITKRGQNVTFRCDPISEHNRLYWYRQTLGQGPEFLTYFQNEAQLEKSRLLSDRFSAERPKGSFSTLEIQRTEQGDSAMYLCASSHLAEGLEQYFGPGTRLTVT.

The V and J genes are TRBV19 and TRBJ2-6; D gene ambiguous. This CDR3 spans 13 amino acids. Germline V lookup: CDR1 LNHDA, CDR2 SQIVND (reference sequence). Trimming pared 6 bases from V and 3 bases from J, leaving 6 bases between. The CDR3 bases are TGTGCCAGTAGGGATGGTGGGGCCAACGTCCTGACTTTC. This encodes CASRDGGANVLTF.

This clone was seen a handful of times. In DNA form, the CDR3 reads TGTGCCAGCAGCTTCTCTGGGGGACACTCCTACGAGCAGTACTTC. Its protein is CASSFSGGHSYEQYF. The chain is built from TRBV7-3 and TRBJ2-7; D might be TRBD1 (6 bases). This CDR3 is built from 15 residues. V lost 3 bases to trimming and J lost 0 bases, with 12 bases between them. The germline V gene encodes CDR1 SGHTA and CDR2 FQGTGA.